This is a list of T cell receptor beta chains from one sample in a study of CXCR3-negative and CXCR3-positive naive CD8 T cells. TCRdb reanalyzed the 5' RACE reads and collapses them to one entry per CDR3 protein, without DNA. This table lists 55,000 to 70,000 distinct CDR3 sequences. Sequencing input: naive CXCR3+ CD8+ T cells from blood. All receptors derive from a human donor in good health. Some clones in this sample may be carry-over from other donors' samples. CDR3s include the opening cysteine and the closing phenylalanine or tryptophan. Size is omitted from some rows. Given values are once, few, many or a class for expanded clones.

size,J,V,CDR3
NA,TRBJ1-2,TRBV9,CASSVPNYGYTF
NA,TRBJ2-7,TRBV12-3/TRBV12-4,CASSFGWTGYEQYF
NA,TRBJ1-1,TRBV7-9,CASSYGRAEAFF
NA,TRBJ2-7,TRBV6-2/TRBV6-3,CASSYYQVSYEQYF
NA,TRBJ2-3,TRBV12-3/TRBV12-4,CASSQPAHRSTDTQYF
NA,TRBJ2-7,TRBV20-1,CSARSQRGEESYEQYF
NA,TRBJ1-1,TRBV7-9,CASSLPGDNTEAFF
NA,TRBJ2-1,TRBV19,CASSIGGGTGYNEQFF
NA,TRBJ2-3,TRBV6-5,CASSYSLAGGQTQYF
NA,TRBJ2-7,TRBV12-3/TRBV12-4,CASRGGGLEQYF
NA,TRBJ1-2,TRBV29-1,CSVGGTASIANYGYTF
NA,TRBJ2-1,TRBV29-1,CSASLYRQLYNEQFF
NA,TRBJ2-7,TRBV27,CATGVASGYEQYF
NA,TRBJ2-7,TRBV2,CTSSTSGSYEQYF
NA,TRBJ2-7,TRBV12-3/TRBV12-4,CASSTRPQGSYEQYF
medium-sized,TRBJ2-7,TRBV6-2/TRBV6-3,CASSPTGMNEQYF
NA,TRBJ1-1,TRBV6-2/TRBV6-3,CASSYDISEAFF
medium-sized,TRBJ2-1,TRBV30,CAWSLAVSSYNEQFF
NA,TRBJ1-1,TRBV7-9,CASSLPTSTEAFF
NA,TRBJ2-7,TRBV2,CASSPSWPYEQYF
NA,TRBJ2-2,TRBV7-6,CASSTTAGELFF
NA,TRBJ1-1,TRBV14,CASSHLSNTEAFF
NA,TRBJ1-6,TRBV6-5,CASSYRSDSPLHF
NA,TRBJ2-1,TRBV6-5,CASRDGQFSYNEQFF
NA,TRBJ1-1,TRBV4-1,CASSPQGQGVVWAFF
NA,TRBJ2-1,TRBV7-6,CASSLAEPGSVQFF
NA,TRBJ2-7,TRBV5-6,CASSPPTVYEQYF
NA,TRBJ2-3,TRBV5-1,CASSLIGALMSTDTQYF
NA,TRBJ2-5,TRBV7-8,CASSIPGQLQETQYF
NA,TRBJ2-1,TRBV9,CASSVLGEQFF
NA,TRBJ1-2,TRBV29-1,CSVASSYGIVPF
NA,TRBJ2-6,TRBV7-3,CASSPQRSGANVLTF
NA,TRBJ2-1,TRBV7-2,CASSLGPYNEQFF
NA,TRBJ1-5,TRBV6-5,CASSSAPLGNQPQHF
NA,TRBJ2-7,TRBV20-1,CSAPGQGNGGPF
NA,TRBJ2-1,TRBV4-1,CASSQDQGPSYNEQFF
NA,TRBJ2-7,TRBV5-5,CASSPLMTSGIYEQYF